These 10 T cell receptor beta chains were all obtained from the same sample, sequenced in a study of cytomegalovirus exposure and HLA in healthy donors. The primer mix had 60 Vbeta and 13 Jbeta primers. Repertoires were generated with immunoSEQ multiplex PCR, while TCRdb's copy carries only in-frame clones and drops some. The sample has approximately 79,000 clones; 60% to 85% are singletons. Sample: PBMCs. Receptors were obtained from a male donor in good health and CMV-seropositive.

J is TRBJ2-7 and V is TRBV19, with 9 bases lining up with TRBD1. There are 14 residues in the CDR3. The trim removed 3 bases at V and 4 bases at J, leaving 4 bases unmatched. Germline CDR1 is LNHDA and CDR2 is SQIVND (reference sequence). CDR3 protein: CASSIGTGMYEQYF. The CDR3 bases are TGTGCCAGTAGTATTGGGACAGGGATGTACGAGCAGTACTTC.

The J gene is TRBJ1-5, the V gene TRBV19; possible D gene TRBD1, 6 bases. There are 15 residues in the CDR3. Germline lookup yields CDR1 LNHDA and CDR2 SQIVND (reference sequence). Deletions cut 0 bases from V and 2 bases from J, with 8 bases between. CDR3 protein: CASSIDPGGNQPQHF. In DNA form, the CDR3 reads TGTGCCAGTAGTATAGACCCAGGGGGCAATCAGCCCCAGCATTTT.

The chain joins TRBV30 to TRBJ2-3; maybe TRBD1 (5 bases). Trimming pared 0 bases from V and 6 bases from J, leaving 16 bases between. Germline V gene lookup returns CDR1 GTSNPN and CDR2 SVGIG (reference sequence). This CDR3 has 15 residues. The CDR3 loop is CAWSVPPGSGDTQYF. CDR3 in DNA: TGTGCCTGGAGTGTACCTCCAGGGTCGGGCGATACGCAGTATTTT.

The CDR3 DNA follows: TGTGCCAGCAGCTTGGCCCCGGGATATAGCAATCAGCCCCAGCATTTT. Residues: CASSLAPGYSNQPQHF. The chain recombines TRBV5-4 with TRBJ1-5, with unresolved D. Per germline, CDR1 SGHNT and CDR2 YYREEE (reference sequence). The V end was cut by 0 bases, the J end by 0 bases, with 10 bases between. CDR3 length: 16 residues.

This clone has a handful of counts. The rearrangement uses TRBV6-4 and TRBJ1-2; D is possibly TRBD1 (5 bases). Trimming removed 4 bases at V and 2 bases at J, with 5 bases between. The CDR3 has 12 amino acids. Germline V gene sequence: CDR1 MRHNA, CDR2 SNTAGT. The CDR3 DNA reads as TGTGCCAGCAGTGGACAGAACTATGGCTACACCTTC. Its protein product is CASSGQNYGYTF.

The chain employs TRBV6-4 and TRBJ2-1, with 15 bases fitting TRBD2. V gave up 0 bases and J gave up 10 bases; unmatched junction bases: 7. In germline, CDR1 is MRHNA, CDR2 SNTAGT. The CDR3 is 17 residues long. The CDR3 loop is CASSDSGLAGGLGEQFF. CDR3 nucleotides: TGTGCCAGCAGTGACTCTGGACTAGCGGGGGGGTTAGGGGAGCAGTTCTTC.

The rearrangement links TRBV5-1 to TRBJ2-2; D ambiguous. V lost 6 bases, J lost 5 bases, and 8 bases lay in between. Germline V lookup: CDR1 SGHRS, CDR2 YFSETQ. This CDR3 contains 12 residues. The CDR3 DNA sequence: TGCGCCAGCATAGACATTACCGGGGAGCTGTTTTTT. Encoded protein: CASIDITGELFF. The full variable domain, rest sourced from reference TRBV5-1 and TRBJ2-2, is KAGVTQTPRYLIKTRGQQVTLSCSPISGHRSVSWYQQTPGQGLQFLFEYFSETQRNKGNFPGRFSGRQFSNSRSEMNVSTLELGDSALYLCASIDITGELFFGEGSRLTVL.

The chain links TRBV5-1 to TRBJ2-2, with D tentatively TRBD2 (5 bases). The germline CDR1 and CDR2 sequences are SGHRS and YFSETQ. Trimming stripped 5 bases from V and 5 bases from J, with 16 bases between. CDR3 length: 15 residues. The CDR3, as DNA: TGCGCCAGCAGTGCTATGGAGCGGTTTACCGGGGAGCTGTTTTTT. Amino acid sequence: CASSAMERFTGELFF.

Only a few counts were recorded for this clone. The rearrangement joins TRBV9 to TRBJ1-1; D gene uncertain. Trimming removed 4 bases at V and 1 base at J, with 11 bases between. CDR3 size: 14 residues. Germline V gene sequence: CDR1 SGDLS, CDR2 YYNGEE. CDR3 protein: CASSPTSGNTEAFF. As DNA, the CDR3 is TGTGCCAGCAGCCCGACCTCGGGGAACACTGAAGCTTTCTTT. Full variable domain (remainder filled in from reference TRBV9 and TRBJ1-1): DSGVTQTPKHLITATGQRVTLRCSPRSGDLSVYWYQQSLDQGLQFLIQYYNGEERAKGNILERFSAQQFPDLHSELNLSSLELGDSALYFCASSPTSGNTEAFFGQGTRLTVV.

V gene TRBV19 combines with J gene TRBJ2-7; 8 positions agree with TRBD1. With 6 bases clipped from V and 0 bases from J, the junction kept 4 bases outside the gene matches. This CDR3 has 14 amino acids. CDR1 LNHDA and CDR2 SQIVND come from the germline V gene (reference sequence). As DNA, the CDR3 is TGTGCCAGTAGCTCCCAGGGGGCCTCCTACGAGCAGTACTTC. Encoded protein: CASSSQGASYEQYF.